Here is one TCR beta chain with its context. This clonotype was detected a few times. This receptor's antigen is unknown. No base-level quality is on record; no much larger clone is a single base apart. This sample's time point label indicates: patch test 1, 2 weeks after DPC sensitization. This sample's treatment or condition label indicates: therapeutic diphenylcyclopropenone sensitization with weekly scalp DPC. Blood at each patch-test visit was drawn before the patch test was applied. Patients were eligible if aged 18 to 70, diagnosed with alopecia and judged suitable for DPC therapy, and pregnant patients were excluded. Unfractionated whole blood was collected in Tempus Blood RNA tubes, and total RNA was extracted from that blood. The CDR3 sequence holds 14 residues, the cysteine and phenylalanine included. The sequence is cut down to CDR3 DNA, 42 bases in frame from base 1. V is cut by 4 bases and J by 2 bases, and the space between the germline ends is 14 bases. In the germline V gene (reference sequence), CDR1 corresponds to DFQATT and CDR2 to SNEGSKA.

This entry comes from a study of human T cells and chemical hapten exposure (dated by TCRdb to about 2021). With regard to the full study: For sensitization, 2% DPC in acetone was applied to a roughly 2 cm by roughly 2 cm area of upper inner arm skin. Throughout the approximately 24-week study period, patients were also given weekly therapeutic DPC doses on the scalp. Patch tests used Finn chambers with 0.01% DPC on the upper back, scored after 6 days by International Contact Dermatitis Research Group standards. The mostly female patient cohort included alopecia areata with under or over 50% scalp involvement, alopecia totalis and alopecia universalis. Libraries were combined into a pool for sequencing, and differences in TCR yield between samples came mainly from small differences in library volumes within the pool. Peripheral blood TCR repertoire changes were tracked in vivo in alopecia patients during primary and secondary sensitization to the hapten diphenylcyclopropenone (DPC). Blood was sampled from patients pre-sensitization (week 0) and at 2, 6 and about 24 weeks after DPC sensitization. For TCR sequencing, blood came from over 25 alopecia patients at anywhere from one to four time points (pre-sensitization, 2, 6 and 24 weeks). General conclusions and limits of the study: Because every patient had alopecia, a presumed autoimmune disease, the patients' immune response might differ from that of healthy individuals. No change with DPC sensitization was found in the number of TCRs above 1 in 1000 frequency, and no evidence of global repertoire structure alterations was found. Expanded TCRs formed significantly more large CDR3 similarity clusters than pre-sensitization or healthy control sets, consistent with antigen-driven responses. After repeated subsampling, changes were observed in the strength of the expansion versus patch-test correlation and in the threshold at which the correlation became significant. Patch test score was positively correlated with the number of PT1 expanded TCRs, with significance at thresholds 8, 16 and 32 but not at 4.

Receptors were amplified or captured by RACE. Sequencing used a NextSeq 500. During library preparation, unique molecular identifiers were attached to individual cDNA molecules so that TCRs could be counted in a quantitative, reproducible way. Both TCR alpha and TCR beta chains were sequenced from each blood RNA sample. For the original study's pipeline: A median of about 87,000 TCRs per sample was observed, with a range of about 23,224 to 690,600. The Decombinator software suite was used to annotate the V, J and CDR3 of the TCR reads. For PS versus PT1 abundance plots, all samples were subsampled to the same number of TCRs (28,000). Expanded TCRs were defined as absent before sensitization and observed at least eight times at the 2-week time point. TCRdb ran its own pipeline on the public reads, namely fastp trimming at Q25 and MiXCR clone calling, and kept in-frame beta chains. Here each entry gathers all rows of one CDR3 protein and keeps the most common genes and DNA. These V and J calls derive from TCRdb rather than the authors' analysis. For this sample the table gives more than 70,000 distinct CDR3 sequences, of which 12% were detected only once. The ten biggest clones cover roughly 4% of the sample.

This clonotype was obtained from an older woman with alopecia areata. Some clones in this sample may be carry-over from other donors' samples. The chain joins TRBV20-1 to TRBJ2-5; the D gene assignment is ambiguous. The sequences come from whole blood, collected in connection with sensitization to the hapten diphenylcyclopropenone (DPC). The CDR3 reads CSATPWGAQETQYF. The DNA sequence is TGCAGTGCTACCCCCTGGGGTGCGCAAGAGACCCAGTACTTC.